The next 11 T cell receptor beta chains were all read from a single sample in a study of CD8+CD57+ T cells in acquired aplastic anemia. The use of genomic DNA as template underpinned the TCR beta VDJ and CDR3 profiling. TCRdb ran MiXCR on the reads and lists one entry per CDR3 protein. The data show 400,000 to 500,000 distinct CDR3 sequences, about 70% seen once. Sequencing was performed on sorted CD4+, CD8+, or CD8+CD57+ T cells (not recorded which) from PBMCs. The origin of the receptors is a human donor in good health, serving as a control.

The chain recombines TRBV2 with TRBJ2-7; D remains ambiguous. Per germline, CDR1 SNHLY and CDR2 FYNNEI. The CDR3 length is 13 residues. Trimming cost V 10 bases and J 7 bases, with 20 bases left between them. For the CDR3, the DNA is TGTGCCACCACTTTGAGTCGGTTGTATGAGCAGTACTTC. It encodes CATTLSRLYEQYF. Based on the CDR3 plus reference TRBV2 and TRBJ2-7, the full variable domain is EPEVTQTPSHQVTQMGQEVILRCVPISNHLYFYWYRQILGQKVEFLVSFYNNEISEKSEIFDDQFSVERPDGSNFTLKIRSTKLEDSAMYFCATTLSRLYEQYFGPGTRLTVT.

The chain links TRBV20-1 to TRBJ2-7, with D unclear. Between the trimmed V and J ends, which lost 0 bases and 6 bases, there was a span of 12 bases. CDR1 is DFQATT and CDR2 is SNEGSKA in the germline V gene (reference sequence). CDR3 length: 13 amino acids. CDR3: CSARDQLVAEQYF. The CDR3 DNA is TGCAGTGCTAGAGACCAGCTAGTGGCCGAGCAGTACTTC.

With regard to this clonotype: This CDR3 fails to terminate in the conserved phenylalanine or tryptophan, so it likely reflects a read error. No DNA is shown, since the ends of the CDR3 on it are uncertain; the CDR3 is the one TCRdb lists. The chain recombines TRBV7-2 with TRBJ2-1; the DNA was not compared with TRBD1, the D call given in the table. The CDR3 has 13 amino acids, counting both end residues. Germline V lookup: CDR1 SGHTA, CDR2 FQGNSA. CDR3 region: CASSLRLDTDTQY.

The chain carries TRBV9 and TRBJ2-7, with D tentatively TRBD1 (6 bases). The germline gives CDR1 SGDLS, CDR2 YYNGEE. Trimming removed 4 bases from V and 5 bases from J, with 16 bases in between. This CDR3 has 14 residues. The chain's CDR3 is CASSLVNRADEQYF. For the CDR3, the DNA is TGTGCCAGCAGCTTGGTAAACAGGGCGGACGAGCAGTACTTC.

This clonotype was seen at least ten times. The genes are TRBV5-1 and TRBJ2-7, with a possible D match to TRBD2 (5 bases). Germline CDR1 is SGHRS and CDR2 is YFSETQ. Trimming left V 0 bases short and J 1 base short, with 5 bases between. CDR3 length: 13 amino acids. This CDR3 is CASSLGESYEQYF. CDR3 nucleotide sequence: TGCGCCAGCAGCTTGGGGGAGTCCTACGAGCAGTACTTC.

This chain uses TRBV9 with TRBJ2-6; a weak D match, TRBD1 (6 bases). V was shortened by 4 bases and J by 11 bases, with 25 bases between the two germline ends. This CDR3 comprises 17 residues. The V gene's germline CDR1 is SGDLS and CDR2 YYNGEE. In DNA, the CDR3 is TGTGCCAGCAGCACGCGGACAGACGATACCGGGGAGCACGTCCTGACTTTC. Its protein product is CASSTRTDDTGEHVLTF.

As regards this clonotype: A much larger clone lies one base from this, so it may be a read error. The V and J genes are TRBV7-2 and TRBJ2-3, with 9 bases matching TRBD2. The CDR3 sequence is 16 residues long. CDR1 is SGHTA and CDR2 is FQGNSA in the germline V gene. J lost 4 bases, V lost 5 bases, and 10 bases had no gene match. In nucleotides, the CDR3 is TGTGCCAGCAGCCCCTCTGGAGCGGGGGGCGCAGATACGCAGTATTTT. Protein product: CASSPSGAGGADTQYF.

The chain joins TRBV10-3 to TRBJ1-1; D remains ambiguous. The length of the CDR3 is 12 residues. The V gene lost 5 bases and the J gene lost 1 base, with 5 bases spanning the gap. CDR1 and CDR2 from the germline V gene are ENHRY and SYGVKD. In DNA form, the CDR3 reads TGTGCCATCAGTTACCGGAACACTGAAGCTTTCTTT. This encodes CAISYRNTEAFF.

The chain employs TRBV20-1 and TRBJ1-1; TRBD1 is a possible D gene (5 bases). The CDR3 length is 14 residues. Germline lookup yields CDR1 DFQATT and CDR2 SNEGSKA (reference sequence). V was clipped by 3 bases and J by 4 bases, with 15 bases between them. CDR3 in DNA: TGCAGTGCTAGTATAATAGCGGGGGGCACTGAAGCTTTCTTT. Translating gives CSASIIAGGTEAFF.

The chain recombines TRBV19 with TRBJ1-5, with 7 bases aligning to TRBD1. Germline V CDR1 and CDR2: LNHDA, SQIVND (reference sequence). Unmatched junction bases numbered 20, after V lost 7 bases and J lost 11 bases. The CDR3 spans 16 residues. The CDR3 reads CASTGETGMNQETQHF. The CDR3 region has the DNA TGTGCCAGTACCGGTGAGACAGGGATGAATCAGGAGACCCAGCATTTT.

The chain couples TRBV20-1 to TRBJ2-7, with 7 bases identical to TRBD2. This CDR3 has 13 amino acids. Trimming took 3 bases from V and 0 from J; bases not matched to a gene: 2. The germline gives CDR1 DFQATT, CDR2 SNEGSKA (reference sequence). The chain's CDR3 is CSARRGSSYEQYF. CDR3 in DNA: TGCAGTGCTAGGCGGGGGAGCTCCTACGAGCAGTACTTC.